This T cell receptor (beta chain) was captured by sequencing in a study of PD-1 blockade in classical Hodgkin lymphoma. Broader study findings: By cycle point C4D1, TCR diversity had risen significantly in CD4+ cells (but not CD8+ cells). Diversity similar to that of newly diagnosed patients was seen at baseline in complete responders.

Every one of the patients relapsed after autologous stem cell transplantation (brentuximab vedotin exposure was variable). Profiled with immunoSEQ multiplex PCR; TCRdb holds only in-frame clones, not every one. The data show more than 30,000 clones, about 80% seen once. The CDR3 sequence is 15 residues long. The germline CDR1 and CDR2 sequences are MDHEN and SYDVKM. The V and J ends lost 5 bases and 8 bases, in that order; junction bases with no gene match: 13. This clone occurred a few times. Its antigen remains unknown. The chain is built from TRBV28 and TRBJ1-1; 8 nucleotides line up with TRBD1. The input for sequencing was peripheral blood mononuclear cells (PBMCs), taken before the second cycle of nivolumab. The sequence derives from a human donor with classical Hodgkin lymphoma. CDR3 sequence reads: CASSEKPRGRGEAFF. CDR3 nucleotides: TGTGCCAGCAGTGAAAAGCCCAGGGGGCGAGGGGAAGCTTTCTTT.